This T cell receptor (beta chain) was identified in a study of T cells after yellow fever vaccination. In the study overall: Researchers used SMART-Seq v4 Ultra Low Input to prepare fractions that had low cell numbers.

The CDR3 contains 13 residues. V was pared by 5 bases and J by 14 bases, with 13 bases of the junction left unmatched. CDR1 is SGHVS, CDR2 FQNEAQ, per germline. Overall study results and limits: The secondary T-cell response peaked on day 5, not day 15, but was weaker. High-abundance clonotypes from the bulk population could contaminate FACS-sorted repertoires.

The sample holds a few counts of this clonotype. The antigen is not known. Each CDR3 protein is one row after TCRdb ran MiXCR on the 5' RACE reads. The top ten clones hold approximately 3.3% of a sample with some 300,000 distinct CDR3 sequences, 8.7% of them seen once. The TCR was taken from a young man who received the YFV17D yellow fever vaccine. V and J are TRBV7-8 and TRBJ2-3; 7 nucleotides align to TRBD2. The sequencing here drew on CD4+ T cells sorted from PBMCs, taken 5 days after the yellow fever booster vaccination. The CDR3 protein is CASSISGEPTGYF. CDR3 bases: TGTGCCAGCAGCATAAGCGGGGAACCAACGGGGTATTTT.